These 23 T cell receptor beta chains were sequenced from one sample in a study of T cells in Graves' hyperthyroidism and ophthalmopathy. The CDR3 regions of TCR beta were amplified from RNA transcripts. First-round RT-PCR targeting the TCR CDR3 was performed with the HTBI primer set. TCRdb analysed the multiplex PCR reads with MiXCR anew, one entry per CDR3 protein. Here the sample spans under 700,000 distinct CDR3 sequences, 16% being singletons. The source material was blood. The origin of the receptors is a woman younger than 35 with Graves' hyperthyroidism.

There are many counts of this clonotype. This chain links TRBV7-6 with TRBJ2-5; TRBD1 matches at 8 bases. Germline values: CDR1 SGHVS, CDR2 FNYEAQ. Trimming at V came to 3 bases and at J to 4 bases, leaving 10 bases not matched to a gene. The CDR3 contains 16 residues. The DNA of the CDR3 is TGTGCCAGCAGCTTGACAGCTCAGGGGGCGCGAGAGACCCAGTACTTC. Its translation: CASSLTAQGARETQYF.

Concerning this clonotype itself: This clone may be a read error of a much larger clone one base away. This sequence joins TRBV20-1 and TRBJ2-7, with D possibly matching TRBD1 (6 bases). Germline loops: CDR1 DFQATT, CDR2 SNEGSKA (reference sequence). CDR3 length equals 15 residues. The CDR3 region has the DNA TGCAGTGCTAACCCCCTCAGGGGTCCCGGCTACGAGCAGCACTTC. It translates to CSANPLRGPGYEQHF.

The V gene is TRBV7-9, the J gene TRBJ1-1; D remains ambiguous. The CDR3 runs 13 residues. Germline loops: CDR1 SEHNR, CDR2 FQNEAQ (reference sequence). V lost 2 bases and J lost 11, with 15 bases in between. CDR3 sequence (DNA): TGTGCCAGCAGCTTAAGCTCGGGGTACGACGCTTTCTTT. This codes for CASSLSSGYDAFF. Full variable domain (remainder filled in from reference TRBV7-9 and TRBJ1-1): DTGVSQNPRHKITKRGQNVTFRCDPISEHNRLYWYRQTLGQGPEFLTYFQNEAQLEKSRLLSDRFSAERPKGSFSTLEIQRTEQGDSAMYLCASSLSSGYDAFFGQGTRLTVV.

This chain connects TRBV2 to TRBJ1-1; D unresolved. Looked up from germline, CDR1 is SNHLY and CDR2 is FYNNEI. There are 14 residues in the CDR3. V was clipped by 5 bases and J by 1 base, with 11 bases between them. In nucleotides, the CDR3 is TGTGCCAGCAGTAAACCATCTCGGAACACTGAAGCTTTCTTT. Protein sequence: CASSKPSRNTEAFF. Together with reference TRBV2 and TRBJ1-1, the CDR3 gives the full variable domain: EPEVTQTPSHQVTQMGQEVILRCVPISNHLYFYWYRQILGQKVEFLVSFYNNEISEKSEIFDDQFSVERPDGSNFTLKIRSTKLEDSAMYFCASSKPSRNTEAFFGQGTRLTVV.

The genes are TRBV5-4 and TRBJ1-2, with TRBD1 matching over 7 bases. J gave up 2 bases and V 4 bases, and 5 bases lay outside the gene matches. This CDR3 spans 14 amino acids. CDR1 is SGHNT and CDR2 is YYREEE in the germline V gene (reference sequence). The CDR3 DNA follows: TGTGCCAGCAGCCTAACGACAGGGAACTATGGCTACACCTTC. Its translation is CASSLTTGNYGYTF.

The chain links TRBV30 to TRBJ1-1; no clear D. The CDR3 spans 15 residues. V was trimmed by 3 bases and J by 10 bases, leaving 24 bases between them. Germline V gene data show CDR1 as GTSNPN and CDR2 as SVGIG (reference sequence). The chain's CDR3 is CAWRLLKRDRMTAFF. Written as DNA, the CDR3 is TGTGCCTGGAGGCTCCTAAAACGTGACCGGATGACAGCTTTCTTT. The variable domain in full, with the rest retrieved from reference TRBV30 and TRBJ1-1, is SQTIHQWPATLVQPVGSPLSLECTVEGTSNPNLYWYRQAAGRGLQLLFYSVGIGQISSEVPQNLSASRPQDRQFILSSKKLLLSDSGFYLCAWRLLKRDRMTAFFGQGTRLTVV.

The gene calls are TRBV24-1 and TRBJ2-2; 7 bases fit TRBD1. CDR3 size: 15 residues. Germline CDR1 KGHDR, CDR2 SFDVKD. J was trimmed by 3 bases and V by 4 bases; bases with no gene match: 4. The CDR3 here is CATSERGPHTGELFF. The CDR3 coding sequence is TGTGCCACCAGTGAAAGGGGGCCCCACACCGGGGAGCTGTTTTTT.

This clonotype was recorded many times. This sequence joins TRBV28 and TRBJ1-5; D unresolved. Between the trimmed V and J ends, which lost 2 bases and 0 bases, there was a span of 8 bases. The CDR3 spans 15 residues. The germline gives CDR1 MDHEN, CDR2 SYDVKM. CDR3 nucleotides: TGTGCCAGCAGTTTAAACATTGGTAGCAATCAGCCCCAGCATTTT. Translating it yields CASSLNIGSNQPQHF.

Ten or more counts support this clonotype. The CDR3 nucleotides are TGTGCCAGCTTGTCTGGGACAGGGGATCTGGCGAACACCGGGGAGCTGTTTTTT. This translates into CASLSGTGDLANTGELFF. This rearrangement joins TRBV28 to TRBJ2-2; the match to TRBD1 covers 10 bases. Per the germline V gene, CDR1 is MDHEN and CDR2 is SYDVKM. V shed 8 bases and J 0 bases; nucleotides not matched to a gene: 12. The CDR3 runs to 18 residues.

This clonotype was found a few times. The V and J genes are TRBV20-1 and TRBJ1-1; TRBD1 aligns across 7 bases. V lost 1 base and J lost 11; bases outside the gene matches: 7. This CDR3 has 12 residues. In germline, CDR1 is DFQATT, CDR2 SNEGSKA (reference sequence). The CDR3 loop is CSARVVTGRAFF. DNA for the CDR3: TGCAGTGCTAGAGTGGTGACAGGGAGGGCTTTCTTT.

The chain carries TRBV5-1 and TRBJ1-2; 7 bases are a match to TRBD1. This CDR3 has 13 amino acids. The germline V gene encodes CDR1 SGHRS and CDR2 YFSETQ. Trimming removed 4 bases from V and 5 bases from J; junction bases left unmatched: 5. CDR3 nucleotide sequence: TGCGCCAGCAGCGGCGACAGGGTTTATGGCTACACCTTC. The encoded protein is CASSGDRVYGYTF.

This clonotype was found many times. The chain carries TRBV24-1 and TRBJ1-1, with TRBD1 as a possible D gene (5 bases). Trimming took 5 bases from V and 7 from J, leaving 13 bases between them. In germline, CDR1 is KGHDR, CDR2 SFDVKD. The CDR3 contains 13 residues. The CDR3 nucleotides are TGTGCCACCAGTGGGGGTTATGGACATGAAGCTTTCTTT. This sequence encodes CATSGGYGHEAFF.

A few counts support this clonotype. This sequence joins TRBV6-9 and TRBJ1-3; D is possibly TRBD1 (6 bases). CDR3 length: 17 residues. Germline CDR1 reads MNHGY; CDR2 reads SVAAGI. V was cut by 5 bases and J by 0 bases, with 17 bases left in between. CDR3: CASSITRQDNSGNTIYF. CDR3 DNA sequence: TGTGCCAGCAGTATTACCAGACAGGACAACTCTGGAAACACCATATATTTT.

At least ten counts were recorded for this clonotype. The V and J genes are TRBV7-9 and TRBJ1-5; 7 bases match TRBD1. Trimming took 5 bases from V and 1 from J; bases not matched to a gene: 2. The CDR3 totals 14 residues. In germline, CDR1 is SEHNR, CDR2 FQNEAQ (reference sequence). CDR3 bases: TGTGCCAGCAGCCCCAGGGGGAGCAATCAGCCCCAGCATTTT. Protein sequence: CASSPRGSNQPQHF.

The V gene is TRBV3-1, the J gene TRBJ2-4; TRBD1 matches at 9 bases. This CDR3 is built from 15 residues. V was clipped by 7 bases and J by 7 bases; unmatched bases: 11. Per germline, CDR1 LGHDT and CDR2 YNNKEL (reference sequence). The CDR3 nucleotides read TGTGCCAGCAAGGCGGGACAGGGTTTTTGGAACATTCAGTACTTC. This encodes CASKAGQGFWNIQYF.

This chain links TRBV9 with TRBJ2-7; 8 bases are shared with TRBD2. This CDR3 has 14 residues. Germline assignment: CDR1 SGDLS and CDR2 YYNGEE. J was trimmed by 2 bases and V by 1 base; bases with no gene match: 2. As DNA, the CDR3 is TGTGCCAGCAGCGTAACTAGCGGTCCCTACGAGCAGTACTTC. It codes for CASSVTSGPYEQYF.

The J gene is TRBJ1-3, the V gene TRBV28; no clear D gene. This CDR3 has 14 amino acids. V dropped 3 bases and J dropped 0 bases, with 6 bases sitting between them. The germline V gene encodes CDR1 MDHEN and CDR2 SYDVKM. The CDR3 reads CASSFMYSGNTIYF. The CDR3 DNA follows: TGTGCCAGCAGTTTTATGTACTCTGGAAACACCATATATTTT.

The chain employs TRBV2 and TRBJ2-5; 12 bases are a match to TRBD2. Trimming at V came to 11 bases and at J to 1 base, leaving 8 bases not matched to a gene. This CDR3 comprises 15 residues. The germline CDR1 and CDR2 sequences are SNHLY and FYNNEI. The CDR3 loop reads CAGSGTSGPQETQYF. The CDR3 coding sequence is TGTGCCGGATCCGGGACTAGCGGGCCCCAAGAGACCCAGTACTTC.

The rearrangement links TRBV10-1 to TRBJ2-5, with 9 positions matching TRBD1. V lost 0 bases and J lost 5; bases outside the gene matches: 16. Germline V gene data show CDR1 as WNHNN and CDR2 as SYGVQD (reference sequence). The CDR3 extends over 19 amino acids. The CDR3 protein is CASSESGKIDRGMLETQYF. The DNA for the CDR3 is TGCGCCAGCAGTGAGTCCGGGAAGATAGACAGGGGGATGTTGGAGACCCAGTACTTC.

Ten or more counts support this clonotype. The gene calls are TRBV5-1 and TRBJ2-1; 9 bases line up with TRBD2. V lost 0 bases, J lost 8 bases, and 3 bases stayed unmatched. CDR3 length equals 14 residues. The germline CDR1 and CDR2 sequences are SGHRS and YFSETQ. The CDR3 region has the DNA TGCGCCAGCAGCTTGGTAGCGGGGGCGGATGAGCAGTTCTTC. It codes for CASSLVAGADEQFF. The full variable domain, its missing parts supplied by reference TRBV5-1 and TRBJ2-1, is KAGVTQTPRYLIKTRGQQVTLSCSPISGHRSVSWYQQTPGQGLQFLFEYFSETQRNKGNFPGRFSGRQFSNSRSEMNVSTLELGDSALYLCASSLVAGADEQFFGPGTRLTVL.

The chain uses TRBV12-3 or TRBV12-4 and TRBJ1-3; no firm D call. V was pared by 7 bases and J by 5 bases, with 9 bases between. There are 12 residues in the CDR3. CDR3 in amino acids: CASTGVRNTIYF. The DNA of the CDR3 is TGTGCCAGCACCGGGGTCCGAAACACCATATATTTT.

This clonotype was recorded a few times. This rearrangement joins TRBV20-1 to TRBJ2-7; 8 bases match TRBD2. The CDR3 has 13 amino acids. V lost 7 bases to trimming and J lost 3 bases; unmatched junction nucleotides: 8. Germline loops: CDR1 DFQATT, CDR2 SNEGSKA (reference sequence). CDR3: CSGRLAGVYEQYF. The CDR3 DNA reads as TGCAGTGGCCGCCTAGCGGGTGTCTACGAGCAGTACTTC.

The chain is built from TRBV29-1 and TRBJ2-5, with TRBD1 matching over 12 bases. Looked up from germline, CDR1 is SQVTM and CDR2 is ANQGSEA. The CDR3 runs to 15 residues. Germline trimming cut 0 bases from V and 5 bases from J; bases unmatched to any gene: 4. CDR3 nucleotides: TGCAGCGTTGAAGAGGGACAGGGGGCCCGGGAGACCCAGTACTTC. Protein sequence: CSVEEGQGARETQYF.